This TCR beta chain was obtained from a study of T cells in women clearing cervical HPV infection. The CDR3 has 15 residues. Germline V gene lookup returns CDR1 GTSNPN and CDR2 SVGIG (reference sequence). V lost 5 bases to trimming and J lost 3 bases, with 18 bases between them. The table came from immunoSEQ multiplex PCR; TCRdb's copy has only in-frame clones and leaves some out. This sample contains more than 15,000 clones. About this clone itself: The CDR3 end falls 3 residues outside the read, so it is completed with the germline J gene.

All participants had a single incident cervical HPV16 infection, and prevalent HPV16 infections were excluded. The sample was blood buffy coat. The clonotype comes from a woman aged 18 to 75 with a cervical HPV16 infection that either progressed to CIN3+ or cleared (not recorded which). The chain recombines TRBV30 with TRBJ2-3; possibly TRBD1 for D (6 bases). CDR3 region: CAWGNRAHRTDTQYF. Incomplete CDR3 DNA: TGTGCCTGGGGGAACAGGGCGCACCGGACAGATACG. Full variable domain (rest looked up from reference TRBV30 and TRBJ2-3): SQTIHQWPATLVQPVGSPLSLECTVEGTSNPNLYWYRQAAGRGLQLLFYSVGIGQISSEVPQNLSASRPQDRQFILSSKKLLLSDSGFYLCAWGNRAHRTDTQYFGPGTRLTVL.